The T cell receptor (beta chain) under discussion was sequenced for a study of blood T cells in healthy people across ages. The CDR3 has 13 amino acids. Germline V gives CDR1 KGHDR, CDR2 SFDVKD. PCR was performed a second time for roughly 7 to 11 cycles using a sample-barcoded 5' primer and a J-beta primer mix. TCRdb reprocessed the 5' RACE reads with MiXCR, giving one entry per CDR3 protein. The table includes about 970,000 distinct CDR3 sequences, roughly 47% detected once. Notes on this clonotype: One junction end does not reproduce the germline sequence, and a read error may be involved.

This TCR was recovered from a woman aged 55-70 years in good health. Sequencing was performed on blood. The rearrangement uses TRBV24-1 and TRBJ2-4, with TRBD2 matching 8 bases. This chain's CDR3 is CATSLGSGSIKYF. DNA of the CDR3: TGTGCCACCAGTTTGGGCAGCGGGAGCATTAAGTACTTC.